This T cell receptor (beta chain) derives from a study of cytomegalovirus exposure and HLA in healthy donors. It was healthy bone marrow donors who served as donors. A multiplex PCR was run with 60 Vbeta primers and 13 Jbeta primers. Per the authors' pipeline: There were about 88 million unique TCR beta chains by a later count, and about 11 million of them were shared. The protocol was immunoSEQ multiplex PCR, while the TCRdb copy is restricted to in-frame clones and leaves out a portion. That table is the source of V, J and clone size, and D and trimming were worked out from the DNA. The sample records roughly 100,000 clones, roughly 70% being singletons. As concerns this clone: Its antigen is unidentified.

Study findings and constraints: The investigators catalogued some 150 TCR beta chains as cytomegalovirus-associated.

Trimming pared 6 bases from V and 0 bases from J, leaving 11 bases between. Germline CDR1 MNHEY, CDR2 SVGAGI. This CDR3 is built from 14 residues. J is TRBJ1-2 and V is TRBV6-5; D is ambiguous. The specimen was PBMCs. This sequence originates from a man in his forties in good health and CMV-seropositive. The CDR3 loop is CASRASGSNYGYTF. CDR3 DNA sequence: TGTGCCAGCAGGGCGTCGGGTTCTAACTATGGCTACACCTTC.